This TCR beta chain was recorded in a study of blood T cell repertoires in COVID-19 (dated by TCRdb to 2018 to 2020). About the study as a whole: The collaborator samples originated in the United States, Italy and Spain and spanned the acute and convalescent phases of COVID-19. The prospective study material was composed of cDNA or gDNA derived from T cells, B-cell-depleted T cells, or PBMCs. Deeply sampled blood TCRbeta repertoires from subjects exposed to, actively infected with, or recovered from COVID-19 were included in the dataset. The repertoires were released in a freely available public database meant as a resource for research on the immune response to SARS-CoV-2. The samples were drawn from the first 160 participants of the ongoing ImmuneRACE study and from 1,254 subjects provided by 6 global collaborators. Sample metadata almost always included a de-identified subject ID, COVID-19 status, age in years and sex. HLA class I and class II types, where available, came from metadata supplied by the sample provider rather than from assay-based typing. Study-wide conclusions, independent of this receptor: Clinical and demographic metadata were provided uncurated, with the amount varying by source and participant.

The immunoSEQ Assay, a bias-controlled multiplex PCR, was used to amplify TCRbeta CDR3 regions from genomic DNA. In the source study's methods: The number of nucleated cells in each sample was estimated from the amplification of reference gene primers within the assay. To quantify the absolute abundance of each unique TCRbeta CDR3 rearrangement, sequence reads were collapsed and filtered. For each sample, productive Simpson clonality was calculated as the square root of Simpson's diversity index over productive rearrangements. The immuneACCESS repertoire file appears here via TCRdb, limited to in-frame rearrangements. These files lack a portion of the clones; in checked studies, under half of the deficit traces to unresolved V genes, and the cause of the others is not known. The V and J calls and clone size are taken from that table; D and trimming were inferred from the DNA. The sample table records about 78,000 clones; 77% of these occur just once. About a tenth of the sample goes to the ten largest clones.

Collaborating institutions collected whole blood in K2EDTA tubes following their own protocols. Collaborator samples were shipped for TCRbeta analysis as frozen whole blood, isolated PBMCs, or DNA extracted from either sample type. Regarding this clone: Its antigen is still unknown. No base quality values were provided; no much bigger clone lies one nucleotide off.

Sequencing input: peripheral blood. The receptor comes from a human donor in a cohort sampled during active COVID-19.

The DNA is as follows: TGTGCCAGCAGCGGTAGCGGCGGAGAGACCCAGTACTTC. This yields the protein CASSGSGGETQYF. The chain joins TRBV11-3 to TRBJ2-5; the D gene is perhaps TRBD2, on 6 matching bases. The CDR3 has 13 amino acids, counting the end cysteine and phenylalanine. Kept here is only the CDR3 DNA, which spans 39 bases and is read in frame from base 1. The germline V gene gives CDR1 as SGHNT and CDR2 as YENEEA. V is clipped by 5 bases and J by 4 bases, and the sequence between their germline boundaries is 11 bases long.